The 11 T cell receptor beta chains listed next were all sequenced from one sample in a study of neurological immune-mediated disorders. MiXCR, run by TCRdb on the 5' RACE reads, gives a single entry per CDR3 protein. Of about 59,000 distinct CDR3 sequences in the sample, 10% to 15% were seen once. The sample taken for sequencing was PBMCs. The receptors here all came from an older woman with HTLV-1-associated myelopathy (HAM/TSP).

V is TRBV10-1 and J is TRBJ2-5; possible D gene TRBD1, 6 bases. This CDR3 is built from 14 residues. CDR1 and CDR2 (germline): WNHNN, SYGVQD (reference sequence). The V and J ends lost 0 bases and 4 bases respectively, with 9 bases between them. CDR3: CASSESWGLETQYF. CDR3 coding DNA: TGCGCCAGCAGTGAGTCATGGGGGCTAGAGACCCAGTACTTC.

As concerns this clonotype: A read error may be the cause here, since a much bigger clone is one base away. The chain links TRBV20-1 to TRBJ2-4, with D uncertain. This CDR3 region has 11 residues. CDR1 is DFQATT, CDR2 SNEGSKA, per germline (reference sequence). V gave up 5 bases and J gave up 8 bases, with 10 bases separating them. The CDR3 sequence is CSAQQADIQYF. CDR3 coding DNA: TGCAGTGCTCAACAAGCCGACATTCAGTACTTC.

The chain joins TRBV29-1 to TRBJ2-7; TRBD2 might be the D (5 bases). The CDR3 runs to 14 residues. V was cut by 2 bases and J by 2 bases, with 13 bases left in between. CDR1 and CDR2 (germline): SQVTM, ANQGSEA. DNA of the CDR3: TGCAGCGTTGAAACTAGTGTGAGTACCTACGAGCAGTACTTC. It translates to CSVETSVSTYEQYF.

This clonotype appeared many times. This chain joins TRBV7-2 and TRBJ2-2, with 7 bases lining up with TRBD2. CDR1 and CDR2 from the germline V gene are SGHTA and FQGNSA. The CDR3 totals 14 residues. J was trimmed by 4 bases and V by 3 bases; bases with no gene match: 2. The CDR3 spells CASSLTSRTGELFF. CDR3 sequence (DNA): TGTGCCAGCAGCTTGACTAGCCGCACCGGGGAGCTGTTTTTT.

This clonotype was recorded many times. The chain employs TRBV2 and TRBJ1-1; TRBD1 is a possible D gene (6 bases). Germline V gene sequence: CDR1 SNHLY, CDR2 FYNNEI. The V gene lost 7 bases and the J gene lost 11 bases, with 14 bases spanning the gap. The CDR3 is made up of 11 amino acids. DNA for the CDR3: TGTGCCAGCATTCAGCGGGGGCAGGCTTTCTTT. This encodes CASIQRGQAFF.

This clonotype was detected ten times or more. This rearrangement joins TRBV3-1 to TRBJ2-5; no clear D gene. Germline-derived CDR1 and CDR2 are LGHDT and YNNKEL (reference sequence). The length of the CDR3 is 15 residues. Trimming took off 0 bases at V and 5 bases at J, with 13 bases between the two ends. The CDR3 DNA reads TGTGCCAGCAGCCAAGATCGTAAGGGATGGGAGACCCAGTACTTC. It specifies CASSQDRKGWETQYF.

This clonotype has at least ten counts. The chain links TRBV12-3 or TRBV12-4 to TRBJ1-1; D is unresolved. V was clipped by 1 base and J by 14 bases, with 17 bases between them. The CDR3 has 13 residues. The CDR3 region has the DNA TGTGCCAGCAGTTTAGGTATTAGGTCAGCCACCTTCTTT. Its protein product is CASSLGIRSATFF.

In this sample, this clonotype turned up many times. The rearrangement uses TRBV9 and TRBJ2-2; D is undetermined. The CDR3 is 12 amino acids. Trimming pared 3 bases from V and 6 bases from J, leaving 6 bases between. Germline values: CDR1 SGDLS, CDR2 YYNGEE. The CDR3 loop is CASSAGSGELFF. The CDR3 DNA reads TGTGCCAGCAGCGCGGGCTCCGGGGAGCTGTTTTTT.

The table lists this clonotype with many counts. The chain joins TRBV27 to TRBJ2-7; D is ambiguous. CDR1 and CDR2 from the germline V gene are MNHEY and SMNVEV (reference sequence). This CDR3 contains 11 residues. Trimming pared 4 bases from V and 10 bases from J, leaving 11 bases between. CDR3 region: CASSSGRLQYF. The CDR3 nucleotides are TGTGCCAGCAGTTCAGGACGACTCCAGTACTTC.

Notes on this clonotype: As the CDR3 is not closed by the conserved phenylalanine or tryptophan, this likely results from a read error. The genes are TRBV20-1 and TRBJ1-4, with 8 positions matching TRBD1. The CDR3 has 16 residues. Germline V gene lookup returns CDR1 DFQATT and CDR2 SNEGSKA (reference sequence). CDR3 in amino acids: CIARTGLLGTNEKLFV. DNA of the CDR3: TGCATTGCTCGGACAGGGTTATTAGGAACTAATGAAAAACTGTTTGTT.

This clonotype occurred many times. The chain carries TRBV4-1 and TRBJ1-2; D is possibly TRBD1 (6 bases). Between the trimmed V and J ends, which lost 1 base and 8 bases, there was a span of 14 bases. The length of the CDR3 is 14 residues. Germline CDR1 MGHRA, CDR2 YSYEKL. CDR3 loop: CASSQVTGLEGYTF. The CDR3 coding sequence is TGCGCCAGCAGCCAAGTAACAGGGTTGGAAGGCTACACCTTC.